This T cell receptor beta chain is from a study of monozygotic twins with inflammatory bowel disease. For this clonotype: Its target is not known.

In preparing each TCR library, 3,000 to 4,500 ng of total RNA was used. No DNA is given; TCRdb re-called the 5' RACE reads and lists each CDR3 protein once. With 300,000 to 400,000 distinct CDR3 sequences in the sample, the ten largest clones hold approximately 2%. Study-wide results and caveats: Differing immunosuppressive treatments may have added variability to patient repertoires. Healthy co-twins had higher TCRbeta inverse Simpson diversity than their IBD twins.

The material sequenced was blood. This receptor was identified in a human donor with ulcerative colitis or Crohn's disease, or a healthy co-twin of an affected twin (not recorded which).

CDR3 in amino acids: CASSQAPSRTGELFF. The chain has TRBV3-1 and TRBJ2-2. CDR3 size: 15 residues. Germline V gives CDR1 LGHDT, CDR2 YNNKEL (reference sequence).